The 7 T cell receptor beta chains below were found in one sample sequenced in a study of T cell responses to AZD1222 COVID-19 vaccine. TCRdb's table, derived via immunoSEQ multiplex PCR, lists solely in-frame clones and lacks some. This table holds about 94,000 clones, 88% found once. Here the sequenced sample was peripheral blood, taken on day 0 of AZD1222 vaccination. The receptors were sampled from an adult in good health.

This clone was detected a few times. The chain employs TRBV10-1 and TRBJ1-1; D is possibly TRBD1 (6 bases). The V gene's germline CDR1 is WNHNN and CDR2 SYGVQD (reference sequence). The CDR3 contains 14 residues. The V end was cut by 0 bases, the J end by 6 bases, with 11 bases between. The CDR3 reads CASSESGGAAEAFF. The CDR3 DNA follows: TGCGCCAGCAGTGAGTCTGGGGGGGCCGCTGAAGCTTTCTTT.

This clone was found a few times. The gene calls are TRBV10-3 and TRBJ1-5; 9 bases match TRBD1. The CDR3 totals 14 residues. Germline lookup yields CDR1 ENHRY and CDR2 SYGVKD. V trimming: 5 bases; J trimming: 7 bases; junction bases outside the gene matches: 6. The chain's CDR3 is CAISPGQGSQPQHF. The CDR3 DNA is TGTGCCATCAGTCCGGGACAGGGATCCCAGCCCCAGCATTTT.

In this sample, this clone turned up once. The chain carries TRBV6-4 and TRBJ2-2; 7 bases agree with TRBD2. Germline V gene sequence: CDR1 MRHNA, CDR2 SNTAGT. The CDR3 sequence is 15 residues long. Losses at the gene ends were 6 bases for V and 2 bases for J; bases not matched to a gene: 6. The CDR3 is CASRREAANTGELFF. Here the CDR3 DNA reads TGTGCCAGCAGACGGGAGGCAGCTAACACCGGGGAGCTGTTTTTT.

This chain uses TRBV3-1 (or the pseudogene TRBV3-2) with TRBJ2-5; D remains unclear. Trimming took off 4 bases at V and 7 bases at J, with 4 bases between the two ends. The germline V gene has CDR1 LGHDT and CDR2 YNNKEL (reference sequence). The CDR3 spans 10 residues. CDR3 region: CASSRGTQYF. The CDR3 DNA reads TGTGCCAGCAGCCGTGGGACCCAGTACTTC.

This clone was observed once. The chain employs TRBV7-9 and TRBJ1-1; D is uncertain. The CDR3 loop spans 12 amino acids. Per germline, CDR1 SEHNR and CDR2 FQNEAQ (reference sequence). V was trimmed by 5 bases and J by 0 bases, leaving 4 bases between them. CDR3 nucleotide sequence: TGTGCCAGCAGCGAGATGAACACTGAAGCTTTCTTT. This translates into CASSEMNTEAFF.

This chain links TRBV6-2 or TRBV6-3 with TRBJ1-5; TRBD1 aligns across 8 bases. The germline gives CDR1 MNHEY, CDR2 SVGEGT. The CDR3 loop spans 18 amino acids. Trimming took 6 bases from V and 5 from J; bases not matched to a gene: 18. CDR3 sequence (DNA): TGTGCCAGCAGCCCCGCCCCAGGGGGCGCATGGTACGATCAGCCCCAGCATTTT. Protein: CASSPAPGGAWYDQPQHF.

The chain uses TRBV7-2 and TRBJ2-5; no clear D. The CDR3 covers 13 residues. V was pared by 3 bases and J by 0 bases, with 5 bases between. Germline assignment: CDR1 SGHTA and CDR2 FQGNSA. The chain's CDR3 is CASSFSDQETQYF. In nucleotides, the CDR3 is TGTGCCAGCAGCTTTTCCGACCAAGAGACCCAGTACTTC. Drawing the rest from reference TRBV7-2 and TRBJ2-5, the complete variable domain is GAGVSQSPSNKVTEKGKDVELRCDPISGHTALYWYRQSLGQGLEFLIYFQGNSAPDKSGLPSDRFSAERTGGSVSTLTIQRTQQEDSAVYLCASSFSDQETQYFGPGTRLLVL.